This passage covers 12 T cell receptor beta chains from one sample sequenced in a study of blood T cell repertoires in COVID-19. The table came from immunoSEQ multiplex PCR; TCRdb's copy has only in-frame clones and leaves some out. The sample gives approximately 190,000 clones, just under 85% of which show up once; about 5.1% is in the top ten. Sequenced: peripheral blood. The receptors here all came from a woman in her seventies with active or convalescent COVID-19.

This clone showed up just once. The genes are TRBV19 and TRBJ2-7; 7 bases line up with TRBD2. The CDR3 loop spans 14 amino acids. V lost 3 bases, J lost 2 bases, and 4 bases stayed unmatched. Germline V gene sequence: CDR1 LNHDA, CDR2 SQIVND (reference sequence). The CDR3 loop is CASSMGSGTYEQYF. The CDR3 region has the DNA TGTGCCAGTAGTATGGGAAGCGGGACCTACGAGCAGTACTTC.

The chain is built from TRBV9 and TRBJ1-6; D possibly corresponds to TRBD1 (6 bases). Germline CDR1 reads SGDLS; CDR2 reads YYNGEE. V gave up 0 bases and J gave up 9 bases, with 10 bases separating them. This CDR3 spans 14 amino acids. CDR3 residues: CASSVAQGSSPLHF. CDR3 coding DNA: TGTGCCAGCAGCGTAGCACAGGGTAGTTCACCCCTCCACTTT.

The rearrangement uses TRBV28 and TRBJ1-1, with 7 nucleotides matching TRBD1. V shed 5 bases, J shed 0 bases, and the junction held 9 bases outside the gene matches. Germline CDR1 is MDHEN and CDR2 is SYDVKM. CDR3 length: 16 residues. This chain's CDR3 is CASSPWTGVLNTEAFF. CDR3 sequence (DNA): TGTGCCAGCAGTCCCTGGACAGGCGTACTGAACACTGAAGCTTTCTTT.

The gene calls are TRBV28 and TRBJ2-7, with D unresolved. V was cut by 2 bases and J by 4 bases, with 9 bases left in between. Germline CDR1 is MDHEN and CDR2 is SYDVKM. The CDR3 totals 13 residues. The CDR3 loop is CASSLVARYEQYF. As DNA, the CDR3 is TGTGCCAGCAGTTTAGTTGCCAGATACGAGCAGTACTTC.

The genes are TRBV27 and TRBJ2-7; no clear D gene. The germline CDR1 and CDR2 sequences are MNHEY and SMNVEV (reference sequence). This CDR3 comprises 9 residues. V lost 10 bases and J lost 4, with 5 bases in between. CDR3 region: CAMEYEQYF. In nucleotides, the CDR3 is TGTGCCATGGAGTACGAGCAGTACTTC.

J is TRBJ2-1 and V is TRBV18; TRBD2 aligns across 9 bases. V dropped 2 bases and J dropped 7; count of bases not matched to a gene: 6. Germline V gene lookup returns CDR1 KGHSH and CDR2 LQKENI. The CDR3 length is 15 residues. The CDR3 loop reads CASSPAGGPSNEQFF. As DNA, the CDR3 is TGTGCCAGCTCACCAGCGGGAGGGCCCTCAAATGAGCAGTTCTTC.

The J gene is TRBJ1-5, the V gene TRBV19; D is possibly TRBD1 (6 bases). The CDR3 totals 15 residues. CDR1 is LNHDA and CDR2 is SQIVND in the germline V gene (reference sequence). Deletions cut 5 bases from V and 0 bases from J, with 11 bases between. The CDR3, as DNA: TGTGCCAGTAGTGGACAGCCTAATAGCAATCAGCCCCAGCATTTT. Its protein is CASSGQPNSNQPQHF.

This clone has a handful of counts. The rearrangement links TRBV18 to TRBJ2-7; 7 bases fit TRBD1. CDR3 length: 14 amino acids. From germline, CDR1 is KGHSH and CDR2 LQKENI. J was trimmed by 0 bases and V by 5 bases; bases with no gene match: 4. DNA of the CDR3: TGTGCCAGCTCAAAGGGACAGAGCTCCTACGAGCAGTACTTC. Its protein product is CASSKGQSSYEQYF. Full variable domain (rest looked up from reference TRBV18 and TRBJ2-7): NAGVMQNPRHLVRRRGQEARLRCSPMKGHSHVYWYRQLPEEGLKFMVYLQKENIIDESGMPKERFSAEFPKEGPSILRIQQVVRGDSAAYFCASSKGQSSYEQYFGPGTRLTVT.

The chain links TRBV11-3 to TRBJ2-3, with 14 nucleotides matching TRBD2. The CDR3 runs 16 residues. In germline, CDR1 is SGHNT, CDR2 YENEEA. V lost 5 bases to trimming and J lost 4 bases; unmatched junction nucleotides: 5. CDR3 sequence reads: CASSRGLAGVPDTQYF. The CDR3 DNA is TGTGCCAGCAGCCGGGGACTAGCGGGAGTACCAGATACGCAGTATTTT. Full variable domain (missing parts from reference TRBV11-3 and TRBJ2-3): EAGVVQSPRYKIIEKKQPVAFWCNPISGHNTLYWYLQNLGQGPELLIRYENEEAVDDSQLPKDRFSAERLKGVDSTLKIQPAELGDSAVYLCASSRGLAGVPDTQYFGPGTRLTVL.

V gene TRBV28 combines with J gene TRBJ1-6; 9 positions match TRBD1. Trimming cost V 7 bases and J 0 bases; bases outside gene matches: 10. Per the germline V gene, CDR1 is MDHEN and CDR2 is SYDVKM. The CDR3 has 18 residues. The CDR3 DNA follows: TGTGCCAGCAACCTCGGCGGGACAGGGAGCTCCTATAATTCACCCCTCCACTTT. Protein sequence: CASNLGGTGSSYNSPLHF.

This chain connects TRBV24-1 to TRBJ2-2, with a weak D call TRBD1 (6 bases). Germline loops: CDR1 KGHDR, CDR2 SFDVKD. Trimming removed 1 base from V and 2 bases from J, with 13 bases in between. This CDR3 contains 17 residues. CDR3 sequence: CATSDLYQGPNTGELFF. Here the CDR3 DNA reads TGTGCCACCAGTGATTTATATCAGGGGCCTAACACCGGGGAGCTGTTTTTT.

V and J are TRBV2 and TRBJ2-5, with 10 bases aligning to TRBD2. Germline assignment: CDR1 SNHLY and CDR2 FYNNEI. CDR3 length: 16 residues. Germline trimming cut 6 bases from V and 2 bases from J; bases unmatched to any gene: 9. For the CDR3, the DNA is TGTGCCAGCAGAGCCCGGACTAGCGGAGGGCAAGAGACCCAGTACTTC. It yields the protein CASRARTSGGQETQYF.